The following is a TCR beta chain sequence with its context. The antigen is not known. This specimen belongs to a study of T cell responses to AZD1222 COVID-19 vaccine. Study-wide findings and caveats: Repertoires were collected only later (after the peak T cell response had occurred). Clonal diversity was possibly underestimated, and white British individuals and females predominated among donors. Once two AZD1222 doses were given, Spike-specific TCR breadth and depth went up.

CDR3 size: 15 residues. V was trimmed by 4 bases and J by 2 bases, leaving 14 bases between them. The V gene's germline CDR1 is SGHRS and CDR2 YFSETQ. Some clones are missing from TCRdb's copy, which holds only in-frame ones; the method was immunoSEQ multiplex PCR. The sample has 95,000 to 120,000 clones, more than 70% seen once. The source is an adult who received the AZD1222 COVID-19 vaccine. The sequencing here drew on peripheral blood, taken 28 days after the second AZD1222 dose. The chain carries TRBV5-1 and TRBJ2-3; D ambiguous. The CDR3 protein is CASSPTLAATDTQYF. The CDR3 DNA sequence: TGCGCCAGCAGCCCCACGCTGGCAGCCACAGATACGCAGTATTTT.